This passage covers 4 T cell receptor beta chains from one sample sequenced in a study of cytomegalovirus exposure and HLA in healthy donors. Use of 60 Vbeta and 13 Jbeta primers characterized the PCR. The data were produced by immunoSEQ multiplex PCR, yet TCRdb's version contains in-frame clones alone and is incomplete. Here the sample table reports 80,000 or so clones. The sequenced sample consisted of PBMCs. These TCRs come from a young woman in good health and CMV-seronegative.

The rearrangement uses TRBV2 and TRBJ2-3, with TRBD1 identical over 10 bases. The CDR3 extends over 17 amino acids. The J segment lost 1 base and the V segment lost 1 base, leaving 5 bases of the junction unmatched. CDR1 is SNHLY and CDR2 is FYNNEI in the germline V gene. The chain's CDR3 is CASSEGVGTGGTDTQYF. The DNA for the CDR3 is TGTGCCAGCAGTGAAGGGGTGGGGACAGGGGGCACAGATACGCAGTATTTT.

V and J are TRBV15 and TRBJ1-1; maybe TRBD1 (5 bases). Germline V gene lookup returns CDR1 LNHNV and CDR2 YYDKDF (reference sequence). Between the trimmed V and J ends, which lost 0 bases and 7 bases, there was a span of 9 bases. CDR3 length equals 13 residues. The CDR3 DNA reads as TGTGCCACCAGCAGAGACGGAGGGGTTGAAGCTTTCTTT. It yields the protein CATSRDGGVEAFF.

J is TRBJ2-5 and V is TRBV4-1, with 9 bases lining up with TRBD2. The CDR3 contains 17 residues. With V trimmed by 2 bases and J by 2 bases, 9 bases remained unmatched. CDR1 MGHRA and CDR2 YSYEKL come from the germline V gene. This CDR3 reads CASSQMGAGGGQETQYF. The DNA of the CDR3 is TGCGCCAGCAGCCAAATGGGGGCGGGAGGGGGTCAAGAGACCCAGTACTTC.

The chain links TRBV6-1 to TRBJ1-2, with D possibly TRBD1 on 5 matching bases. CDR1 MNHNS and CDR2 SASEGT come from the germline V gene. Deletions cut 2 bases from V and 8 bases from J, with 15 bases between. The length of the CDR3 is 14 residues. The DNA of the CDR3 is TGTGCCAGCAGTGAATATCAGGGTGTTGGGGGCTACACCTTC. Its protein is CASSEYQGVGGYTF.